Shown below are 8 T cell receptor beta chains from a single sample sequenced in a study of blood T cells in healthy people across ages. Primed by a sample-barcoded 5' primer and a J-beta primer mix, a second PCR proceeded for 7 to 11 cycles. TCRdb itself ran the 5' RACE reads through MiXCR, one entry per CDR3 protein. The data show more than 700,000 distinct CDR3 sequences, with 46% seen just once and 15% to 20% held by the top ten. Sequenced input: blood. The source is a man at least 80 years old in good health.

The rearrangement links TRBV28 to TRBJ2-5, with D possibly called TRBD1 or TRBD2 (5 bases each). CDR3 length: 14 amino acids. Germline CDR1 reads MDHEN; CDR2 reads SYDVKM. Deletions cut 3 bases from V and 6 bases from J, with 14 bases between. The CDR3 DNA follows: TGTGCCAGCAGTTTCCCTGGGGGTGTACAGACCCAGTACTTC. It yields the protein CASSFPGGVQTQYF.

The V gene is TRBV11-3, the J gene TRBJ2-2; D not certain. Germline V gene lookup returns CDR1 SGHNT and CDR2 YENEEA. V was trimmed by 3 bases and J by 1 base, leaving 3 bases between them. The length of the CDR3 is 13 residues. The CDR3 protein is CASSFRNTGELFF. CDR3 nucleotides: TGTGCCAGCAGCTTCCGGAACACCGGGGAGCTGTTTTTT. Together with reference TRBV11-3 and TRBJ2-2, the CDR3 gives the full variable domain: EAGVVQSPRYKIIEKKQPVAFWCNPISGHNTLYWYLQNLGQGPELLIRYENEEAVDDSQLPKDRFSAERLKGVDSTLKIQPAELGDSAVYLCASSFRNTGELFFGEGSRLTVL.

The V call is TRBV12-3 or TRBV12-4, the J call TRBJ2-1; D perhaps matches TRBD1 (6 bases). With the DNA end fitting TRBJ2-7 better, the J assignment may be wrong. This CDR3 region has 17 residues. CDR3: CASSFPLGQGRYNEQYF. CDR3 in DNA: TGTGCCAGCAGTTTCCCGTTGGGGCAGGGGCGCTACAATGAGCAGTACTTC.

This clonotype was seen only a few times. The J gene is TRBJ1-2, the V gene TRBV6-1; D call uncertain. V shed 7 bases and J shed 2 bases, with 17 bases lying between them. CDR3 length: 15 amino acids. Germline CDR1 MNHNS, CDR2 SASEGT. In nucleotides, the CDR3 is TGTGCCAGCACCTTCTCCCGGGGAGGGAACTATGGCTACACCTTC. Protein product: CASTFSRGGNYGYTF.

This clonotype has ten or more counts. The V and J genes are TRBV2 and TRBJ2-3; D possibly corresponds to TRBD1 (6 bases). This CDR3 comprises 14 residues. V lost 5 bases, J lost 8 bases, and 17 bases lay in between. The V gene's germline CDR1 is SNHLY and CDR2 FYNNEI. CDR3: CASSQFTGYGTQYF. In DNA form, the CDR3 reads TGTGCCAGCAGTCAGTTCACAGGGTATGGTACGCAGTATTTT.

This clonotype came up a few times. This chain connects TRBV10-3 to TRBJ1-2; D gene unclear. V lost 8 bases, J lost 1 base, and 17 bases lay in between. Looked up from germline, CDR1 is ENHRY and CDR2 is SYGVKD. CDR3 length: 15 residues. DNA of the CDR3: TGTGCCATCTCGGAAAGAGCGCCTCTTAACTATGGCTACACCTTC. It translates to CAISERAPLNYGYTF.

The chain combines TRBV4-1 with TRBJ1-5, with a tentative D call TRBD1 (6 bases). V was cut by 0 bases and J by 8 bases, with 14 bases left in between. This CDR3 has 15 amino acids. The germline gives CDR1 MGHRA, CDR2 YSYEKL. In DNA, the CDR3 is TGCGCCAGCAGCCAAGATGTCGGGGGCTGGGAGCCCCAGCATTTT. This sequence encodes CASSQDVGGWEPQHF.

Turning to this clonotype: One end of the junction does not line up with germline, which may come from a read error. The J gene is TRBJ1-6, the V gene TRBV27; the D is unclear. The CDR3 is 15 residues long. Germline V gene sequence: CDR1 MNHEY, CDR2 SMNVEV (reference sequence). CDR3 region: CANSPSGPYNSPLHF. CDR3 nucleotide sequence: TGTGCCAACAGTCCCTCCGGCCCCTATAATTCACCCCTCCACTTT.